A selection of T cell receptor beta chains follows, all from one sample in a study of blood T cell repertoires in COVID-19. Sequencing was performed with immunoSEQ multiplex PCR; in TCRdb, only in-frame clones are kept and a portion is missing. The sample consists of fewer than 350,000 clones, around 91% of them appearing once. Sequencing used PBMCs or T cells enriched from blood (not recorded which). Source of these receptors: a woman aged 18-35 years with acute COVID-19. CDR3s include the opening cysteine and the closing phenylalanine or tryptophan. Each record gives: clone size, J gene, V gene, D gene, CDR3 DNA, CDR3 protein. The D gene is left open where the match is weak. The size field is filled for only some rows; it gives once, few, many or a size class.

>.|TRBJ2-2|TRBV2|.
TGTGCCAGCAGTTGGGAGCGGAACACCGGGGAGCTGTTTTTT
CASSWERNTGELFF
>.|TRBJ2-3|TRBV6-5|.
TGTGCCAGCAGTAGGCTAGCGACGAGCACAGATACGCAGTATTTT
CASSRLATSTDTQYF
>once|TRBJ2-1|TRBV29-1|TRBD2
TGCAGCGGGCTAGCGGGATCTGTTGAGCAGTTCTTC
CSGLAGSVEQFF
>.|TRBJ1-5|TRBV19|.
TGTGCCAGTAGTATAGGGGGGGGGAGCTATAGCAATCAGCCCCAGCATTTT
CASSIGGGSYSNQPQHF
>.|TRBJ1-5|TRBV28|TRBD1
TGTGCCAGCAGGAACAGGGGTAGCAATCAGCCCCAGCATTTT
CASRNRGSNQPQHF
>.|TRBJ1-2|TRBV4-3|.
TGCGCCAGCAGCCAAGATAGAACAGCGGGTGGCTATGGCTACACCTTC
CASSQDRTAGGYGYTF
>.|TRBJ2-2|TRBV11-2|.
TGTGCCAGCAGCATAAAACAGGGTAGAGTTAGCACCGGGGAGCTGTTTTTT
CASSIKQGRVSTGELFF
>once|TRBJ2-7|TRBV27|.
TGTGCCAGCAGTCCCCCCCCCGGGGGCTCCTACGAGCAGTACTTC
CASSPPPGGSYEQYF
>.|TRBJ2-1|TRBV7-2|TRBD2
TGTGCCAGCAGCTTTCCCAGGGAGGGGCGGCCGATCTACAATGAGCAGTTCTTC
CASSFPREGRPIYNEQFF
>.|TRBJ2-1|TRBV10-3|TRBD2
TGTGCCATCAGGCCTGACAGCGGGACTTACAATGAGCAGTTCTTC
CAIRPDSGTYNEQFF
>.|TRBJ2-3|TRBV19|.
TGTGCCAGTAGTATAGCCAGGGGAGATACGCAGTATTTT
CASSIARGDTQYF
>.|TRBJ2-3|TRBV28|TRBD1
TGTGCCAGCAGTTCCCACCGACAGGGGAAGGGAGATACGCAGTATTTT
CASSSHRQGKGDTQYF
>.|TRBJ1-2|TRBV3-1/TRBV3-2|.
TGTGCCAGCAGCCCCCCCGGGGAGGAGGAGAACTATGGCTACACCTTC
CASSPPGEEENYGYTF
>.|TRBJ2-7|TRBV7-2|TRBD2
TGTGCCAGCAGCTTAGTAGCGGGGACTAGCGGGAGTGCCTACGAGCAGTACTTC
CASSLVAGTSGSAYEQYF
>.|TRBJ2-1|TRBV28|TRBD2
TGTGCCATCACACTAGCGACCTCCTACAATGAGCAGTTCTTC
CAITLATSYNEQFF
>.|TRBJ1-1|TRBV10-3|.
TGTGCCATCGGACAGCCGAACACTGAAGCTTTCTTT
CAIGQPNTEAFF
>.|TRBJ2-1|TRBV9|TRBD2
TGTGCCAGCAGCGTAATGGCGGGAGGGGGCGGAAATGAGCAGTTCTTC
CASSVMAGGGGNEQFF
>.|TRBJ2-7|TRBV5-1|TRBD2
TGCGCCAGCAGCTTGGATAGCGGGAGTAATTTCTACGAGCAGTACTTC
CASSLDSGSNFYEQYF
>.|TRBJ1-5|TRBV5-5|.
TGTGCCAGCAGCTTACGGCAGGGCCCCATGTATAGCAATCAGCCCCAGCATTTT
CASSLRQGPMYSNQPQHF
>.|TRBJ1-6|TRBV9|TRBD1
TGTGCCAGCGCCGGGGGGACAGGACCCTCACCCCTCCACTTT
CASAGGTGPSPLHF
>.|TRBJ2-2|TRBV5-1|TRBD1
TGCGCCAGCAGCATTGGGGACAGGGACACCGGGGAGCTGTTTTTT
CASSIGDRDTGELFF
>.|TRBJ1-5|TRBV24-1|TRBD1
TGTGCCACCAGTGACCGGGACAGGGGACCCAATCAGCCCCAGCATTTT
CATSDRDRGPNQPQHF
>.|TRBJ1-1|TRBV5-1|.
TGCGCCAGCAGCTTAACCGAGGGAATGAACACTGAAGCTTTCTTT
CASSLTEGMNTEAFF
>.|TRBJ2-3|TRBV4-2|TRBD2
TGTGCCAGCAGCCAGAACGGACTAGCGGGAGTTTATGGGTTAACTATTACGCAGTATTTT
CASSQNGLAGVYGLTITQYF
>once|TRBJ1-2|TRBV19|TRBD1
TGTGCCAGTAGTAGCGGGACAGGAAATTTTAACTATGGCTACACCTTC
CASSSGTGNFNYGYTF
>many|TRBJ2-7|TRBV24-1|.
TGTGCCACCAGTGATCATTACGAGCAGTACTTC
CATSDHYEQYF
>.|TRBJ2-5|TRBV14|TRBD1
TGTGCCAGCAGCCGGGTCCGGGACAGGTGGGGGACCCAGTACTTC
CASSRVRDRWGTQYF
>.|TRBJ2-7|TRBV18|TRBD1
TGTGCCAGCTCACCCGGAACAGGGGCCGACGAGCAGTACTTC
CASSPGTGADEQYF
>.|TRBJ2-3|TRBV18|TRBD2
TGTGCCAGCTCACCCCAGGGGACCCCGGGACTAGGGAGCACAGATACGCAGTATTTT
CASSPQGTPGLGSTDTQYF
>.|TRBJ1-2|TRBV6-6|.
TGTGCCAGCAGTCCGGAAACGGACAGAAGGTACACCTTC
CASSPETDRRYTF
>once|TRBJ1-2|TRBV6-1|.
TGTGCCAGCAGTGAACTGCTCGGACAGACCCTACATGGCTACACCTTC
CASSELLGQTLHGYTF
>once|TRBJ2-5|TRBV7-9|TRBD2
TGTGCCAGCAGCCCTACCTTTAGCGGGAGGGATCAAGAGACCCAGTACTTC
CASSPTFSGRDQETQYF
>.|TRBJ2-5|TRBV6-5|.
TGTGCCAGCAGTTATACAGGGGCGGGGGGAGAGACCCAGTACTTC
CASSYTGAGGETQYF
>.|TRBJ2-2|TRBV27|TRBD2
TGTGCCAGCAGTTTCTCGGCACTAGCGGGAGTTCGAAGGGAGCTGTTTTTT
CASSFSALAGVRRELFF
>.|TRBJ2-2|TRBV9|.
TGTGCCAGCAGCGTAGGACAGCACACCGGGGAGCTGTTTTTT
CASSVGQHTGELFF
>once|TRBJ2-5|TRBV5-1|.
TGCGCCAGCACCCTGGGGGGAGTGAGGGAGACCCAGTACTTC
CASTLGGVRETQYF
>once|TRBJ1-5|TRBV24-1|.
TGTGCCACCAGTGATTTACTCGGACAGCGCAGTCAGCCCCAGCATTTT
CATSDLLGQRSQPQHF
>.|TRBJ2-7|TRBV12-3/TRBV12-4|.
TGTGCCAGCAGTCCGGGAGTGTACGAGCAGTACTTC
CASSPGVYEQYF
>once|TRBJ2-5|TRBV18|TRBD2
TGTGCCAGCTCACCATTCCCTGATACGGGACTAGGAGAAGAGACCCAGTACTTC
CASSPFPDTGLGEETQYF
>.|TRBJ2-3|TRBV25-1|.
TGTGCCAGCAGTGAATACGAAATAGCGGCAGATACGCAGTATTTT
CASSEYEIAADTQYF
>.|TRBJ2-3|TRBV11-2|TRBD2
TGTGCCAGCAGCTTATACGTGGGAGGGCCCACAGATACGCAGTATTTT
CASSLYVGGPTDTQYF
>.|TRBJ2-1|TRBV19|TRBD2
TGTGCCAGTAGCTATAGCGGGAGCTCCTACAATGAGCAGTTCTTC
CASSYSGSSYNEQFF
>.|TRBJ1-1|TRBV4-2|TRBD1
TGTGCCAGCAGCAGATCCACAGGGGAGCCCTGGAACACTGAAGCTTTCTTT
CASSRSTGEPWNTEAFF
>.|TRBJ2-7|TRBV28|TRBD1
TGTGCCAGCATCCCAAGGGGACAGGGTAGCTACGAGCAGTACTTC
CASIPRGQGSYEQYF
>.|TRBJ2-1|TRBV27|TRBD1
TGTGCCAGCAGTCCGGACAGGGGGTTATTCGGGCAGTTCTTC
CASSPDRGLFGQFF
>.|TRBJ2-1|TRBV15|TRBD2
TGTGCCACCAGCAGAGATCCTTCCTGGACTAGCGGGAGTGGTTCCTACAATGAGCAGTTCTTC
CATSRDPSWTSGSGSYNEQFF
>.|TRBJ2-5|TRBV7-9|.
TGTGCCAGCAGCTTCTTCTCAAGCGGAAGGGAGACCCAGTACTTC
CASSFFSSGRETQYF
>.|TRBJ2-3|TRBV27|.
TGTGCCAGCAGTTTGAGACAGGTACCGTCAGATACGCAGTATTTT
CASSLRQVPSDTQYF
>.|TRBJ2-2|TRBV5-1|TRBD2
TGCGCCAGCAGCAACCCCCGTTCGGGCGGGAGGGCGTACACCGGGGAGCTGTTTTTT
CASSNPRSGGRAYTGELFF
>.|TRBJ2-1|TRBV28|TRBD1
TGTGCCAGCAGTTTGTCAGGGGGAAGCAATGAGCAGTTCTTC
CASSLSGGSNEQFF
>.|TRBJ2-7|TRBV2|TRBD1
TGTGCCAGCAGTGTTGGACAGGCGAGCTACGAGCAGTACTTC
CASSVGQASYEQYF
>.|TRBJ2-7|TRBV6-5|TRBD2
TGTGCCACCATTAGCGGGACCGTTAACTCCTACGAGCAGTACTTC
CATISGTVNSYEQYF
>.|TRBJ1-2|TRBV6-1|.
TGTGCCAGCAGTGGCCGGAACCGAGGATCAGACTATGGCTACACCTTC
CASSGRNRGSDYGYTF
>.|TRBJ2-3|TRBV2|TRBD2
TGTGCCAGCCGACTAGCGGGTCCCACAGATACGCAGTATTTT
CASRLAGPTDTQYF
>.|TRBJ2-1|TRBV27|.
TGTGCCAGCAGTTTATCGTCGGCGGGACCTTCCTACAATGAGCAGTTCTTC
CASSLSSAGPSYNEQFF
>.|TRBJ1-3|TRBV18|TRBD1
TGTGCCAGCTCACCAGACAGGGGAAAGGCTGGAAACACCATATATTTT
CASSPDRGKAGNTIYF